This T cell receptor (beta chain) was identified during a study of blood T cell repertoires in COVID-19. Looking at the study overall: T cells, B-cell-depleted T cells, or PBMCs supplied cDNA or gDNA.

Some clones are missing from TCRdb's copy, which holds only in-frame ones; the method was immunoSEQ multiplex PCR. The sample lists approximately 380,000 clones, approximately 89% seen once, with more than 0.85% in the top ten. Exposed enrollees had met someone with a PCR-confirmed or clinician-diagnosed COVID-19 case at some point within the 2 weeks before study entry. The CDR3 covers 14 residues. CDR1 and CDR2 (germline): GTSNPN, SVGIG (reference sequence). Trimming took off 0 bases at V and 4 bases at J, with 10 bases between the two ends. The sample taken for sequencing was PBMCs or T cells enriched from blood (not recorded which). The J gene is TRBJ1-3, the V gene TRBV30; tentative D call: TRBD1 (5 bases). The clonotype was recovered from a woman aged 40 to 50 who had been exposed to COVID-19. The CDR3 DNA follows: TGTGCCTGGAGTGTAATAGGGGAAGGAAACACCATATATTTT. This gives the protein CAWSVIGEGNTIYF.